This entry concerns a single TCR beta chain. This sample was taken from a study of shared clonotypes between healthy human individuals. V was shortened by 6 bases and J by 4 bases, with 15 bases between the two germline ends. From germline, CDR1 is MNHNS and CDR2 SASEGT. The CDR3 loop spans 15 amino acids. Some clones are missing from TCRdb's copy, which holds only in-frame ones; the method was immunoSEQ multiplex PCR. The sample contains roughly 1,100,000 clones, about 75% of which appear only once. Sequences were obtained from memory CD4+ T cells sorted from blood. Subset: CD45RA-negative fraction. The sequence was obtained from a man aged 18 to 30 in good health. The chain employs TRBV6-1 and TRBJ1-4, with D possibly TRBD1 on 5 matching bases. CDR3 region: CASRAAFGGNEKLFF. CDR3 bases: TGTGCCAGCAGAGCTGCTTTCGGGGGTAATGAAAAACTGTTTTTT.